Listed below are T cell receptor beta chains from one sample, sequenced in a study of regulatory T cells in long-lasting Graves disease. TCRdb itself ran the multiplex PCR reads through MiXCR, one entry per CDR3 protein. The sample comprises 520,000 or so distinct CDR3 sequences, around 12% of which are singletons, and about 8.9% rests with the top ten. The same data also went into a second study, on T cells in Graves' hyperthyroidism and ophthalmopathy.

The sample here was peripheral blood mononuclear cells (PBMCs), taken at new diagnosis, from a patient treated with antithyroid drugs. The origin of the receptors is a woman aged 30 to 39 with Graves disease. The CDR3 runs from the conserved cysteine through the conserved F or W. D genes are given only for firm matches. Size tells how often a clone was seen (once, few, many) or the class of an expanded clone, and some rows leave it out.

NA	TRBJ1-6	TRBV4-3	many	TGCGCCAGCAGCCAAGAAGAAGACTATAATTCACCCCTCCACTTT	CASSQEEDYNSPLHF
NA	TRBJ1-5	TRBV19	many	TGTGCCAGTAGTAGCGGGACTAACAATCAGCCCCAGCATTTT	CASSSGTNNQPQHF
TRBD2	TRBJ2-2	TRBV7-2	NA	TGTGCCAGCAGCCTGACTAGCGGGAGGGTAACCGGGGAGCTGTTTTTT	CASSLTSGRVTGELFF
NA	TRBJ1-6	TRBV6-2/TRBV6-3	many	TGTGCCAGCACCGGGAGAAATTCACCCCTCCACTTT	CASTGRNSPLHF
NA	TRBJ2-7	TRBV10-3	many	TGTGCCATCAGGGATTCCAGGGGGACTATGGAGCAGTACTTC	CAIRDSRGTMEQYF
NA	TRBJ2-1	TRBV30	many	TGTGCCTGGAACGAACATCCGGGACTTGGGGGGTACAATGAGCAGTTCTTC	CAWNEHPGLGGYNEQFF
NA	TRBJ2-2	TRBV29-1	many	TGCAGCGTTGTTTCTGGGGCCAACACCGGGGAGCTGTTTTTT	CSVVSGANTGELFF
NA	TRBJ1-2	TRBV7-9	few	TGTGCCAGCAGCTCCTCTGACTACTATGGCTACACCTTC	CASSSSDYYGYTF
NA	TRBJ1-5	TRBV6-1	NA	TGTGCCAGCAGTGCCCAGGGTTATCAGCCCCAGCATTTT	CASSAQGYQPQHF
NA	TRBJ1-5	TRBV4-2	NA	TGTGCCAGCAGCCAAGATCCGACAGTGAATCAGCCCCAGCATTTT	CASSQDPTVNQPQHF
TRBD2	TRBJ2-5	TRBV30	many	TGTGCCTGGAGTTTGGGACTAGCGGGCCTGGGAGAGACCCAGTACTTC	CAWSLGLAGLGETQYF
TRBD2	TRBJ2-3	TRBV5-1	few	TGCGCCAATCGGACTAGCGGGAGCTCTGGCACAGATACGCAGTATTTT	CANRTSGSSGTDTQYF
TRBD2	TRBJ2-1	TRBV9	many	TGTGCCAGCAGCGGTAGCGGGAGGGAAGGTTGGGATGAGCAGTTCTTC	CASSGSGREGWDEQFF
TRBD2	TRBJ2-3	TRBV10-3	many	TGTGCCATCAGGCCGACTAGCGGGAGGGCAGATACGCAGTATTTT	CAIRPTSGRADTQYF
TRBD1	TRBJ2-5	TRBV5-1	few	TGCGCCAGCCAAGAACAGGGGTACGAGACCCAGTACTTC	CASQEQGYETQYF
TRBD1	TRBJ2-7	TRBV20-1	few	TGCAGTACAAGAGACAGGGTTGGAGAGCAGTACTTC	CSTRDRVGEQYF
NA	TRBJ1-5	TRBV27	few	TGTGCCAGCAGTTCCTTACTGAGCAATCAGCCCCAGCATTTT	CASSSLLSNQPQHF
NA	TRBJ2-2	TRBV11-3	many	TGTGCCAGCAGCTTAGGATGGGGAGGCGCCACCGGGGAGCTGTTTTTT	CASSLGWGGATGELFF
NA	TRBJ2-7	TRBV28	many	TGTGCCAGCAGTTTAGTGGCAGGCAAATCCTCCTACGAGCAGTACTTC	CASSLVAGKSSYEQYF
NA	TRBJ2-1	TRBV20-1	many	TGCAGTGCTATGGACCGCACGCTAGGCTACAATGAGCAGTTCTTC	CSAMDRTLGYNEQFF
TRBD2	TRBJ2-7	TRBV28	NA	TGTGCCAGCAGTTTATGGGGGACGGGAGGCTCCCCCTACGAGCAGTACTTC	CASSLWGTGGSPYEQYF
TRBD2	TRBJ2-1	TRBV6-2/TRBV6-3	NA	TGTGCCAGCAGCTACCAAGGGCCCTACCCCATTAGCGGGGGCAGGAATGAGCAGTTCTTC	CASSYQGPYPISGGRNEQFF
NA	TRBJ2-2	TRBV20-1	few	TGCAGTGCTAGGGAAGGGCCCGGGGAGCTGTTTTTT	CSAREGPGELFF
TRBD1	TRBJ1-2	TRBV5-1	many	TGCGCCAGCTCCGTCGGGACAGGGTTTTATGGCTACACCTTC	CASSVGTGFYGYTF
NA	TRBJ2-2	TRBV30	many	TGTGCCTGGAGGAGAGGGGGACTTTCGACCGGGGAGCTGTTTTTT	CAWRRGGLSTGELFF
TRBD1	TRBJ2-1	TRBV5-5	NA	TGTGCCAGCAGCCCATGGTCCGGGACAGGTCTCAATGAGCAGTTCTTC	CASSPWSGTGLNEQFF
NA	TRBJ2-7	TRBV7-9	many	TGTGCCAGCAGCTTAGAATTCCTCGGGGGTCCCTACGAGCAGTACTTC	CASSLEFLGGPYEQYF
NA	TRBJ2-1	TRBV3-1	many	TGTGCCAGCATGGCAGGGCCCATCAATGAGCAGTTCTTC	CASMAGPINEQFF
NA	TRBJ2-1	TRBV4-2	many	TGTGCCAGCAGCCCCGTTTACCCGGAGAGCTCCTACAATGAGCAGTTCTTC	CASSPVYPESSYNEQFF
NA	TRBJ1-2	TRBV29-1	many	TGCAGCGTTGACTTGTACAGGGCCGAGGGAGGCTATGGCTACACCTTC	CSVDLYRAEGGYGYTF
NA	TRBJ2-1	TRBV2	many	TGTGCCAGCAGTGTGATGGGAAGCTCCTACAATGAGCAGTTCTTC	CASSVMGSSYNEQFF
NA	TRBJ1-4	TRBV27	NA	TGTGCCAGCAGTCGGTGGGCCGGGGAAAAACTGTTTTTT	CASSRWAGEKLFF
TRBD2	TRBJ2-1	TRBV28	many	TGTGCCAGCCATAGCGGGATAGTTGAGCAGTTCTTC	CASHSGIVEQFF
NA	TRBJ1-2	TRBV12-3/TRBV12-4	many	TGTGCCTCAACCCGCGGGTCAGCTAACTATGGCTACACCTTC	CASTRGSANYGYTF
NA	TRBJ2-1	TRBV27	many	TGTGCCAGCAACAAGCGGGACAACAATGAGCAGTTCTTC	CASNKRDNNEQFF
NA	TRBJ1-1	TRBV19	few	TGTGCCAGTAGTATTGCCGGAGGCACTGAAGCTTTCTTT	CASSIAGGTEAFF
NA	TRBJ1-5	TRBV10-2	many	TGCGCCAGCAGTGAACGCCTGGGGGTTTTTCAGCCCCAGCATTTT	CASSERLGVFQPQHF
TRBD1	TRBJ1-5	TRBV28	many	TGTGCCAGCAGTTCCGCCCCGGACAGGGTGCTTGACAATCAGCCCCAGCATTTT	CASSSAPDRVLDNQPQHF
TRBD1	TRBJ2-3	TRBV28	many	TGTGCCAGCAGTCCCGGGACAGGGTACACAGATACGCAGTATTTT	CASSPGTGYTDTQYF
NA	TRBJ2-1	TRBV7-9	many	TGTGCCAGCAGCTTAGGGGCAGGGAGATCTTACAATGAGCAGTTCTTC	CASSLGAGRSYNEQFF
NA	TRBJ1-1	TRBV6-1	many	TGTGCCAGCAGTCTACCGGGACTGATGAACACTGAAGCTTTCTTT	CASSLPGLMNTEAFF
NA	TRBJ2-3	TRBV6-1	NA	TGTGCCAGCAGCCAACGAAGGGCTACCTCTAGCACAGATACGCAGTATTTT	CASSQRRATSSTDTQYF
NA	TRBJ2-1	TRBV29-1	many	TGCAGCTCCCTGGGAGGGGGCATCGCCTACAATGAGCAGTTCTTC	CSSLGGGIAYNEQFF
NA	TRBJ2-5	TRBV5-1	many	TGCGCCAGCAGCTTAGCGGGTTCGGGAGAGGAGACCCAGTACTTC	CASSLAGSGEETQYF
NA	TRBJ1-1	TRBV20-1	many	TGCAGTGCTAGGGATAGTGAAGCTTTCTTT	CSARDSEAFF
TRBD2	TRBJ2-7	TRBV18	many	TGTGCCAGCTCACCACAGCGGGAGCAAGGGAACGAGCAGTACTTC	CASSPQREQGNEQYF
TRBD2	TRBJ2-1	TRBV27	many	TGTGCCAGCAGTTTATCCGCTAGCGGCAATGAGCAGTTCTTC	CASSLSASGNEQFF
NA	TRBJ2-7	TRBV6-1	many	NA	CASTTGRPTSGGALWQYF
NA	TRBJ2-2	TRBV11-2	many	TGTGCCAGCAGCTTCCCCACCATGACCGGGGAGCTGTTTTTT	CASSFPTMTGELFF
NA	TRBJ2-1	TRBV11-2	many	TGTGCCAGCAGCTTAGAGTCAGGTTGGGGGGATGAGCAGTTCTTC	CASSLESGWGDEQFF
NA	TRBJ2-3	TRBV10-2	NA	TGCGCCAGCAGTGCTAGCCAAGATACGCAGTATTTT	CASSASQDTQYF
NA	TRBJ2-6	TRBV6-1	many	TGTGCCAGCAGAACCGACTGGGGACGGCGTGTCGAGGCCAACGTCCTGACTTTC	CASRTDWGRRVEANVLTF
NA	TRBJ2-1	TRBV27	many	TGTGCCAGCAGTTTATACCCCGGGAGCGAGAATGAGCAGTTCTTC	CASSLYPGSENEQFF
TRBD1	TRBJ1-1	TRBV20-1	many	TGCAGTGCCCAGAACGGACAGGTGATAACTGAAGCTTTCTTT	CSAQNGQVITEAFF